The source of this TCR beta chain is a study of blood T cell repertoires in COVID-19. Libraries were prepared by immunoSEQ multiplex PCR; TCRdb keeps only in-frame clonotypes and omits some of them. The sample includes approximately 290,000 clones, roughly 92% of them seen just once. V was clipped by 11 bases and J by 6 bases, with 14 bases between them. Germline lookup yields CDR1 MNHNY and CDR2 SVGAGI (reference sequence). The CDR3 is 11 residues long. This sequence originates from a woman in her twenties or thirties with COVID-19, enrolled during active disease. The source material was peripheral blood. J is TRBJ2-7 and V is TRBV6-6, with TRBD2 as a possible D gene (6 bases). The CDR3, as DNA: TGTGCCTGCCGGGGGACGGGCGAGCAGTACTTC. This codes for CACRGTGEQYF.